This T cell receptor (beta chain) was identified in a study of blood T cells in healthy people across ages. PCR was performed a second time for roughly 7 to 11 cycles using a sample-barcoded 5' primer and a J-beta primer mix. A 12-random-nucleotide template-switch adaptor tagged each cDNA molecule. TCRdb reprocessed the 5' RACE reads with MiXCR, giving one entry per CDR3 protein. Here the sample spans 650,000 to 1,000,000 distinct CDR3 sequences, under 40% being singletons. This clonotype was detected a few times. The receptor was isolated from a man aged 18-30 years in good health. The specimen was blood.

This CDR3 is CASSFQGAGNEQFF. DNA of the CDR3: TGTGCCAGCAGTTTTCAGGGGGCGGGAAATGAGCAGTTCTTC. The V call is TRBV28, the J call TRBJ2-1; TRBD1 matches at 8 bases. Per the germline V gene, CDR1 is MDHEN and CDR2 is SYDVKM. The CDR3 is 14 residues long. V dropped 3 bases and J dropped 7; count of bases not matched to a gene: 5.